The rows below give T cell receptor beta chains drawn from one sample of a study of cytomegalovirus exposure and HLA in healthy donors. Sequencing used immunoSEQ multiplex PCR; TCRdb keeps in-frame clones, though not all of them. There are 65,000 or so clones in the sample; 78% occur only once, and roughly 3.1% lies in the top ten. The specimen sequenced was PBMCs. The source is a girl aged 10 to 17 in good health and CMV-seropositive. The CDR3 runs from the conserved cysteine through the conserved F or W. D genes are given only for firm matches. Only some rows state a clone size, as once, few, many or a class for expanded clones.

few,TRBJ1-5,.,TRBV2,CASSEGAGVQPQHF,TGTGCCAGCAGTGAAGGGGCAGGGGTGCAGCCCCAGCATTTT
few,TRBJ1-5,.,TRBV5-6,CASSYRHNQPQHF,TGTGCCAGCAGCTATAGACACAATCAGCCCCAGCATTTT
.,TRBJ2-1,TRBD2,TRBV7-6,CASSLAGGVSYNEQFF,TGTGCCAGCAGCTTAGCCGGGGGGGTGTCCTACAATGAGCAGTTCTTC
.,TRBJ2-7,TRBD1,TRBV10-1,CASSNLGQTYEQYF,TGCGCCAGCAGTAACCTGGGACAGACCTACGAGCAGTACTTC
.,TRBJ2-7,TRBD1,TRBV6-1,CASSERTGTSYEQYF,TGTGCCAGCAGTGAAAGGACAGGGACCTCCTACGAGCAGTACTTC
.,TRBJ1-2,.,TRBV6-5,CASRRGFKGGHTF,TGTGCCTCCCGGCGGGGGTTTAAAGGTGGCCACACCTTC
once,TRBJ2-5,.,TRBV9,CASSVVPRAIQETQYF,TGTGCCAGCAGCGTAGTCCCCAGGGCTATTCAAGAGACTCAGTACTTC
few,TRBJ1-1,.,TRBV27,CASTSRQRGRAFF,TGTGCCAGCACCTCTAGGCAGCGGGGCCGAGCTTTCTTT
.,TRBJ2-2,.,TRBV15,CATSRDPYQTGELFF,TGTGCCACCAGCAGAGACCCTTACCAGACCGGGGAGCTGTTTTTT
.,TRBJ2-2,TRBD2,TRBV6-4,CASSLMGLAGETGELFF,TGTGCCAGCAGCCTAATGGGACTAGCGGGAGAAACCGGGGAGCTGTTTTTT
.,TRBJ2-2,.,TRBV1,CTSSQDQYGANTGELFF,TGCACCAGCAGCCAAGACCAGTACGGGGCGAACACCGGGGAGCTGTTTTTT
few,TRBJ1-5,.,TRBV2,CASSARQGDQPQHF,TGTGCCAGCAGTGCTCGCCAGGGTGATCAGCCCCAGCATTTT
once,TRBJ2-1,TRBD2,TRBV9,CASSVGNGREQFF,TGTGCCAGCAGCGTAGGTAACGGGAGGGAGCAGTTCTTC
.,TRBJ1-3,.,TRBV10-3,CATGSGVNSGNTIYF,TGTGCCACCGGCAGCGGGGTTAACTCTGGAAACACCATATATTTT
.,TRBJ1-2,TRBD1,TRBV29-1,CSVPWTGGTNYGYTF,TGCAGCGTTCCGTGGACAGGGGGTACTAACTATGGCTACACCTTC
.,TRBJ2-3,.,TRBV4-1,CASSRDPGFQYTDTQYF,TGCGCCAGCAGCCGCGATCCGGGATTCCAGTACACAGATACGCAGTATTTT
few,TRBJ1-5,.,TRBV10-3,CAAAQGQGQPQHF,TGTGCCGCGGCACAGGGTCAGGGCCAGCCCCAGCATTTT
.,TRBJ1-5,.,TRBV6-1,CASSGGRGGGRSNQPQHF,TGTGCCAGCAGTGGGGGCCGGGGAGGGGGGAGGAGCAATCAGCCCCAGCATTTT
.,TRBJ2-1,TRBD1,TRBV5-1,CASSKGQNNEQFF,TGCGCCAGCAGCAAGGGACAGAACAATGAGCAGTTCTTC
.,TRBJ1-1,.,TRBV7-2,CASSLYRDAEAFF,TGTGCCAGCAGCTTATACAGGGACGCTGAAGCTTTCTTT
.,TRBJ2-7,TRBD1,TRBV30,CAWSPGGTGGFWKQYF,TGTGCCTGGAGTCCAGGAGGGACAGGGGGCTTTTGGAAGCAGTACTTC
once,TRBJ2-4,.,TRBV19,CARGRSQEDIQYF,TGTGCCAGGGGGAGGTCCCAGGAGGACATTCAGTACTTC